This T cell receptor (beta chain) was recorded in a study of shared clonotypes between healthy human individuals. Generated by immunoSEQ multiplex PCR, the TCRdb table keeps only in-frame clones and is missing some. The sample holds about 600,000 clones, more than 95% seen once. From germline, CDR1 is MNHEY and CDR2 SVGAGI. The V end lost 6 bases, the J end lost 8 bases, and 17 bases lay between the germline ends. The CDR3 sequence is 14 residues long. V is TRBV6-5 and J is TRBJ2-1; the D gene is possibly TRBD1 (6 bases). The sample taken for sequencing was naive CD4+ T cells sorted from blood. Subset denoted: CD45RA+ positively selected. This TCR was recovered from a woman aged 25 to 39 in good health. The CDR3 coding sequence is TGTGCCAGCAGCCCCTTGTGGGGGCGGGATGAGCAGTTCTTC. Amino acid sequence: CASSPLWGRDEQFF.